The 7 T cell receptor beta chains below were found in one sample sequenced in a study of OX40 agonist ivuxolimab in advanced cancers. Assay: immunoSEQ multiplex PCR; the TCRdb copy retains only in-frame clones and omits some. The sample yields roughly 54,000 clones, just under 85% seen once. Sample: CD4+ or CD8+ T cells sorted from blood, taken in a trial of the OX40 agonist ivuxolimab. The receptor set was obtained from an adult with an advanced solid tumor such as melanoma, head and neck, liver or kidney cancer.

This clone was counted a single time. The chain has TRBV6-5 and TRBJ2-1; 8 nucleotides align to TRBD1. Per the germline V gene, CDR1 is MNHEY and CDR2 is SVGAGI. Germline trimming cut 2 bases from V and 7 bases from J; bases unmatched to any gene: 7. CDR3 length: 15 residues. DNA of the CDR3: TGTGCCAGCAGTTACGACGGACAGGGCCTTAATGAGCAGTTCTTC. This gives the protein CASSYDGQGLNEQFF.

The gene calls are TRBV6-5 and TRBJ2-3; D remains unclear. Trimming shortened V by 0 bases and J by 14 bases, and 18 bases separated the two germline ends. Germline CDR1 MNHEY, CDR2 SVGAGI. The CDR3 spans 14 residues. The CDR3 protein is CASSYSIQTTKVYF. CDR3 bases: TGTGCCAGCAGTTACTCGATACAGACAACCAAGGTGTATTTT.

The chain joins TRBV4-3 to TRBJ2-7; 9 nucleotides match TRBD1. Trimming took 3 bases from V and 4 from J; bases not matched to a gene: 7. The CDR3 covers 15 residues. Looked up from germline, CDR1 is LGHNA and CDR2 is YSLEER. In DNA, the CDR3 is TGCGCCAGCAGCCAGCTGACAGGGGGGGTGTACGAGCAGTACTTC. Its translation is CASSQLTGGVYEQYF.

This clone is a singleton in its sample. V and J are TRBV10-2 and TRBJ2-2; 8 nucleotides agree with TRBD2. Losses at the gene ends were 4 bases for V and 1 base for J; bases not matched to a gene: 8. The V gene's germline CDR1 is WSHSY and CDR2 SAAADI. The CDR3 has 17 residues. The CDR3 reads CASSAVTGTRNTGELFF. In nucleotides, the CDR3 is TGCGCCAGCAGTGCGGTCACCGGGACTAGGAACACCGGGGAGCTGTTTTTT.

The sample holds a few counts of this clone. DNA of the CDR3: TGTGCCAGCCAGTATTATGTGAACTATGGCTACACCTTC. Its protein product is CASQYYVNYGYTF. The V gene is TRBV28, the J gene TRBJ1-2; D ambiguous. Between the trimmed V and J ends, which lost 8 bases and 2 bases, there was a span of 12 bases. The CDR3 sequence is 13 residues long. Germline V gene data show CDR1 as MDHEN and CDR2 as SYDVKM.

The V and J genes are TRBV5-6 and TRBJ2-7; 8 positions agree with TRBD1. This CDR3 has 13 amino acids. Germline V CDR1 and CDR2: SGHDT, YYEEEE. Trimming at V came to 5 bases and at J to 3 bases, leaving 4 bases not matched to a gene. The CDR3 DNA is TGTGCCAGCAGTCCTGACAGGGGCTACGAGCAGTACTTC. It translates to CASSPDRGYEQYF.

J is TRBJ1-1 and V is TRBV6-5; 8 bases line up with TRBD1. Germline assignment: CDR1 MNHEY and CDR2 SVGAGI. Unmatched junction bases numbered 6, after V lost 6 bases and J lost 6 bases. The CDR3 extends over 13 amino acids. This CDR3 is CASSLTGEAEAFF. CDR3 DNA sequence: TGTGCCAGCAGCTTGACAGGGGAGGCTGAAGCTTTCTTT.